The 5 T cell receptor beta chains below all came from one sample that was sequenced in a study of identical twins. TCRdb called the 5' RACE reads again in MiXCR, with one record for every CDR3 protein. The sample includes 310,000 or so distinct CDR3 sequences, 8% to 9% of them seen just once. This same sample was also part of a study on yellow fever vaccine responses in identical twins.

Material for sequencing was memory (CD45RO+) T cells sorted from blood. The receptor set was obtained from a woman aged 18-30 years in good health.

This clonotype was seen repeatedly, ten times or more. V gene TRBV7-9 combines with J gene TRBJ1-2, with 7 nucleotides matching TRBD1. Germline CDR1 is SEHNR and CDR2 is FQNEAQ (reference sequence). Losses at the gene ends were 5 bases for V and 6 bases for J; bases not matched to a gene: 9. This CDR3 comprises 14 residues. CDR3 sequence: CASSPTTGWDGYTF. The CDR3 DNA reads TGTGCCAGCAGCCCGACGACAGGGTGGGATGGCTACACCTTC.

This clonotype was seen a few times. The chain has TRBV7-2 and TRBJ2-5; TRBD2 is a possible D gene (6 bases). V gave up 0 bases and J gave up 5 bases, with 13 bases separating them. Germline CDR1 is SGHTA and CDR2 is FQGNSA. This CDR3 has 15 amino acids. The CDR3 is CASSLAPTRGETQYF. In DNA form, the CDR3 reads TGTGCCAGCAGCTTAGCACCGACCCGGGGGGAGACCCAGTACTTC.

Points on this clonotype: This sequence may be a read error, since a much larger clone differs from it by one base. The CDR3 region has the DNA TGCAGTACCTACATCTCTAGCACAGATACGCAGTATTTT. Translated: CSTYISSTDTQYF. This chain links TRBV20-1 with TRBJ2-3; D gene uncertain. V was trimmed by 8 bases and J by 0 bases, leaving 12 bases between them. Per the germline V gene, CDR1 is DFQATT and CDR2 is SNEGSKA (reference sequence). This CDR3 is built from 13 residues.

The chain recombines TRBV25-1 with TRBJ2-1, with 7 bases lining up with TRBD2. Germline CDR1 and CDR2: MGHDK and SYGVNS. Trimming removed 2 bases from V and 10 bases from J; junction bases left unmatched: 2. The CDR3 totals 12 residues. The CDR3 loop reads CASSEQGLEQFF. The CDR3 DNA follows: TGTGCCAGCAGTGAACAGGGACTAGAGCAGTTCTTC.

This chain joins TRBV20-1 and TRBJ2-5; TRBD2 is a possible D gene (5 bases). CDR1 DFQATT and CDR2 SNEGSKA come from the germline V gene (reference sequence). V lost 5 bases, J lost 1 base, and 14 bases lay in between. The CDR3 loop spans 14 amino acids. The DNA of the CDR3 is TGCAGTGCTGTCCCCCCAGCGGCCCAAGAGACCCAGTACTTC. Protein sequence: CSAVPPAAQETQYF.